The sequence of this T cell receptor beta chain was determined in a study of long-term antiretroviral therapy in people with HIV. Study as a whole: Of all samples, the earliest predate the 2015 immediate-ART recommendation by about a decade.

There are a few counts of this clone. Per germline, CDR1 SGDLS and CDR2 YYNGEE. This CDR3 is 13 amino acids long. The V and J ends lost 0 bases and 6 bases, in that order; junction bases with no gene match: 3. Samples were assayed with immunoSEQ v3.0 at survey level. Assay used: immunoSEQ multiplex PCR; TCRdb lists only in-frame clones, some missing. The sample comprises roughly 14,000 clones, around 80% of which are singletons, and approximately 20% rests with the top ten. Treatment locations for all participants with HIV were in the United States. The rearrangement uses TRBV9 and TRBJ2-7; 7 nucleotides agree with TRBD2. The receptor's source is a man aged 40-55 years with HIV. The sequencing here drew on unsorted PBMCs, taken 1.3 years before starting antiretroviral therapy. CDR3 loop: CASSVVSGGEQYF. The CDR3 nucleotides are TGTGCCAGCAGCGTAGTATCGGGGGGCGAGCAGTACTTC.